The rows below give T cell receptor beta chains drawn from one sample of a study of cytomegalovirus exposure and HLA in healthy donors. Libraries were prepared by immunoSEQ multiplex PCR; TCRdb keeps only in-frame clonotypes and omits some of them. The sample holds over 150,000 clones, roughly four fifths seen once. Sequenced material: PBMCs. These receptors were taken from a man aged 18 to 29 in good health and CMV-seronegative. CDR3s include the opening cysteine and the closing phenylalanine or tryptophan. The order of the fields is CDR3 DNA, CDR3 protein, D gene, V gene, J gene, clone size. D genes are given only for firm matches. Clone size is shown for a subset of rows, as once, few, many or a class of expanded clone.

TGTGCCAGCAGCTCTAAAAAGCAGGGGAGCACAGATACGCAGTATTTT	CASSSKKQGSTDTQYF	-	TRBV5-4	TRBJ2-3	-
TGTGCCAGCAGCCGGGACACCGACACAGATACGCAGTATTTT	CASSRDTDTDTQYF	-	TRBV7-9	TRBJ2-3	once
TGTGCCAGCAGCACGAACCGGGGGAAAGCCTACGAGCAGTACTTC	CASSTNRGKAYEQYF	-	TRBV21-1	TRBJ2-7	-
TGTGCCAGCAGCCTGCGGTATGACACTGAAGCTTTCTTT	CASSLRYDTEAFF	-	TRBV7-3	TRBJ1-1	once
TGTGCCAGCAGCGGAGGTGGTAGCTCCACAGATACGCAGTATTTT	CASSGGGSSTDTQYF	-	TRBV9	TRBJ2-3	-
TGTGCCAGCATTAAGGCGGATGAGCAGTTCTTC	CASIKADEQFF	-	TRBV6-5	TRBJ2-1	-
TGTGCCAGCGGTAGACGGGCCGGGGAGCTGTTTTTT	CASGRRAGELFF	-	TRBV2	TRBJ2-2	-
TGCGCCAGCAGCCAAGATCGGTCCGGGAACAAAAACATTCAGTACTTC	CASSQDRSGNKNIQYF	-	TRBV4-3	TRBJ2-4	-
TGTGCCAGCAGTGAGGTTTCCACAGATACGCAGTATTTT	CASSEVSTDTQYF	-	TRBV6-5	TRBJ2-3	-
TGTGCCAGCAGCTTAGGGGACAGGGTAGGCAATGAGCAGTTCTTC	CASSLGDRVGNEQFF	TRBD1	TRBV7-3	TRBJ2-1	-
TGTGCCAGCAGCCCAATGGAGACCCAGTACTTC	CASSPMETQYF	-	TRBV6-6	TRBJ2-5	-
TGTGCCAGCAGTTCACAGGGGACTAGCAATCAGCCCCAGCATTTT	CASSSQGTSNQPQHF	TRBD1	TRBV27	TRBJ1-5	-
TGTGCCAGCAGTTTCAAACGATCGGACAGGGGGCGGAGAGAGACCCAGTACTTC	CASSFKRSDRGRRETQYF	TRBD1	TRBV27	TRBJ2-5	-
TGCGCCAGCAGCTTCCGGGACAGGATAGGTAGCGAGCAGTACTTC	CASSFRDRIGSEQYF	TRBD1	TRBV4-1	TRBJ2-7	-
TGTGCCAGCAGCCCATCGGGACTAGCGGGAGGGTCGGATACGCAGTATTTT	CASSPSGLAGGSDTQYF	TRBD2	TRBV5-4	TRBJ2-3	-
TGTGCCAGCCGTGGACAGGGAGGAGAGAGCACTGAAGCTTTCTTT	CASRGQGGESTEAFF	TRBD1	TRBV25-1	TRBJ1-1	-
TGTGCCAGCAGCCGAAAAGGACAGGGCAATCAGCCCCAGCATTTT	CASSRKGQGNQPQHF	TRBD1	TRBV7-2	TRBJ1-5	-
TGTGCCAGCAGCTTTGGAGAAGCGGATACGCAGTATTTT	CASSFGEADTQYF	-	TRBV7-9	TRBJ2-3	-
TGTGCCAGCTCATCTTGGACTAGCGGGAGGCAAGAGACCCAGTACTTC	CASSSWTSGRQETQYF	TRBD2	TRBV18	TRBJ2-5	-
TGTGCCAGCAGCGTCGGGACAGGGTGGAGCTCCTACGAGCAGTACTTC	CASSVGTGWSSYEQYF	TRBD1	TRBV9	TRBJ2-7	-
TGTGCCAGCAGCTTAGGAGGGAGCCGCGAGGCTTTCTTT	CASSLGGSREAFF	-	TRBV7-2	TRBJ1-1	-
TGCGCCAGCAGCCGTATCTTGACAGGACGCATCTTC	CASSRILTGRIF	-	TRBV5-1	TRBJ2-1	-
TGTGCCAGCAGTTACTCGGGCCCTCCGGAATTCTTC	CASSYSGPPEFF	-	TRBV6-5	TRBJ2-1	-
TGTGCCTGGAGTGTACTCTCGGGGGAGACCCAGTACTTC	CAWSVLSGETQYF	-	TRBV30	TRBJ2-5	-
TGCAGCGCAGGACGGGGAGAAACTGAAGCTTTCTTT	CSAGRGETEAFF	-	TRBV29-1	TRBJ1-1	-
TGTGCCAGTAGTATAGGGGCTAGCGGGGGCCCCTACGAGCAGTACTTC	CASSIGASGGPYEQYF	TRBD2	TRBV19	TRBJ2-7	-
TGTGCCAGCAGCTTATCCCGGGACAGGACCTACGAGCAGTACTTC	CASSLSRDRTYEQYF	TRBD1	TRBV7-8	TRBJ2-7	-
TGCGCCAGCAGCTTGGGGTCAGGGTTAGGCTCCTACGAGCAGTACTTC	CASSLGSGLGSYEQYF	-	TRBV5-1	TRBJ2-7	-
TGTGCCAGCAGTTTATCCTACTCCTACGAGCAGTACTTC	CASSLSYSYEQYF	-	TRBV27	TRBJ2-7	-
TGCGCCAGCAGCCAAGATCCTAGCGGGGGTCCAGAGACCCAGTACTTC	CASSQDPSGGPETQYF	TRBD2	TRBV4-1	TRBJ2-5	-
TGTGCCACTATACTGACATCTGAAGCTTTCTTT	CATILTSEAFF	-	TRBV28	TRBJ1-1	-
TGTGCCAGCAGGCAGGGCAGCCAGCCCCAGCATTTT	CASRQGSQPQHF	-	TRBV6-1	TRBJ1-5	-
TGCGCCAGCAGCTTCGCAGGACAGTCCTACGAGCAGTACTTC	CASSFAGQSYEQYF	-	TRBV5-1	TRBJ2-7	few
TGTGCCAGCAGCGGGACTAGCGGCACAGATACGCAGTATTTT	CASSGTSGTDTQYF	TRBD2	TRBV9	TRBJ2-3	few
TGTGCCAGCAGTGCCGACAGACCAGATACGCAGTATTTT	CASSADRPDTQYF	-	TRBV9	TRBJ2-3	-
TGTGCCAGCAGGGAGCCGGGACTAGCCTACGAGCAGTACTTC	CASREPGLAYEQYF	TRBD2	TRBV27	TRBJ2-7	-
TGCGCCAGCAGCCACCCCCCAGGGACTAGCGGGAGAAATGAGCAGTTCTTC	CASSHPPGTSGRNEQFF	TRBD2	TRBV4-3	TRBJ2-1	-
TGTGCCAGCAGCTTCTCCGGGACAGCAAGCTCCTACGAGCAGTACTTC	CASSFSGTASSYEQYF	TRBD1	TRBV7-2	TRBJ2-7	-
TGCGCCAGCAGTGAGTCGTCACAGGGCAGGCCCCAGTACTTC	CASSESSQGRPQYF	-	TRBV10-1	TRBJ2-5	-
TGTGCCAGCACCCTCGCGGGGAACACCGGGGAGCTGTTTTTT	CASTLAGNTGELFF	-	TRBV4-2	TRBJ2-2	-
TGTGCCTGGAGTCGTTCCGAAAAACTGTTTTTT	CAWSRSEKLFF	-	TRBV30	TRBJ1-4	few
TGTGCCAGCAGTTTCTCTGGCGGGAGAATCTATGAGCAGTTCTTC	CASSFSGGRIYEQFF	TRBD2	TRBV28	TRBJ2-1	few
TGTGCCAGCAGGACGCCCGGGACAGAATCACCCCTCCACTTT	CASRTPGTESPLHF	TRBD1	TRBV6-6	TRBJ1-6	-
TGTGCCAGCAGTCCCCTCCCGGATCAGCCCCAGCATTTT	CASSPLPDQPQHF	-	TRBV6-6	TRBJ1-5	-
TGTGCCAGCAGCATCGGACAGGGTTTTAGAGCCTACGAGCAGTACTTC	CASSIGQGFRAYEQYF	TRBD1	TRBV11-2	TRBJ2-7	-
TGCGCCAGCAGCCAAGAGGGCAGGACAGGGGTTCAGCCCCAGCATTTT	CASSQEGRTGVQPQHF	TRBD1	TRBV4-1	TRBJ1-5	-
TGTGCCAGCAGCCCTCGCGAGAGCGGGAGTTCCTACAATGAGCAGTTCTTC	CASSPRESGSSYNEQFF	TRBD2	TRBV7-9	TRBJ2-1	-
TGTGCCAGCATAGGGCGGGAGGGGGGCTACGAGCAGTACTTC	CASIGREGGYEQYF	TRBD2	TRBV28	TRBJ2-7	once
TGCGCCAGCAGCTTGGAGACAGGTACTAACTATGGCTACACCTTC	CASSLETGTNYGYTF	-	TRBV5-1	TRBJ1-2	-
TGCGCCAGCAGCCAAGAGGGTAGCGGTAGCACAGATACGCAGTATTTT	CASSQEGSGSTDTQYF	-	TRBV4-1	TRBJ2-3	-
TGTGCCAGTAGTATATTTGGGACAGGAGGCTCCTACAATGAGCAGTTCTTC	CASSIFGTGGSYNEQFF	TRBD1	TRBV19	TRBJ2-1	-
TGTGCCAGCAGTTACTCGCCCACCGGCTCCTACGAGCAGTACTTC	CASSYSPTGSYEQYF	-	TRBV6-5	TRBJ2-7	-
TGTGCCAGCAGAGCCCGGACTAGCGGTTCCGGGGAGCTGTTTTTT	CASRARTSGSGELFF	TRBD2	TRBV28	TRBJ2-2	once
TGTGCCAGCAGCAAGGGACTAGGGAGCACAGATACGCAGTATTTT	CASSKGLGSTDTQYF	TRBD2	TRBV6-6	TRBJ2-3	many
TGTGCCAGCAGCCCAAATATCCTACGACAGGGGACTAACTATGGCTACACCTTC	CASSPNILRQGTNYGYTF	TRBD1	TRBV7-9	TRBJ1-2	once